A single sample gave rise to the 29 T cell receptor beta chains below, sequenced in a study of T cell repertoires in cytomegalovirus infection. TCRdb independently ran MiXCR on the reads; one entry per CDR3 protein. The sample lists some 100,000 distinct CDR3 sequences; less than 25% were seen once. Sequencing input: CD8+ T cells from PBMCs. These receptors came from a human donor in good health (CMV status not recorded). Some clones in this sample may be carry-over from other donors' samples.

This clonotype has just a few counts. This rearrangement joins TRBV28 to TRBJ2-3; 8 positions match TRBD1. Germline CDR1 and CDR2: MDHEN and SYDVKM. CDR3 size: 15 residues. Losses at the gene ends were 4 bases for V and 5 bases for J; bases not matched to a gene: 8. CDR3 DNA: TGTGCCAGCAGTTCCGACAGGGGAAAGGGAGATACGCAGTATTTT. Protein: CASSSDRGKGDTQYF.

This clonotype occurred many times. V is TRBV7-9 and J is TRBJ2-2; D ambiguous. The CDR3 spans 15 residues. CDR1 SEHNR and CDR2 FQNEAQ come from the germline V gene (reference sequence). V lost 7 bases, J lost 4 bases, and 16 bases lay in between. In DNA form, the CDR3 reads TGTGCCAGCAACCAAGCCCTCGGCAGCACCGGGGAGCTGTTTTTT. Amino acids: CASNQALGSTGELFF.

This chain connects TRBV6-5 to TRBJ2-7; D tentatively reads TRBD1 or TRBD2 (5 bases each). V dropped 7 bases and J dropped 4 bases, with 14 bases sitting between them. CDR3 size: 13 residues. Germline V lookup: CDR1 MNHEY, CDR2 SVGAGI. The CDR3 nucleotides read TGTGCCAGCACCCACGGGGCAAGTTACGAGCAGTACTTC. It encodes CASTHGASYEQYF.

This chain connects TRBV11-2 to TRBJ1-2; 7 bases are shared with TRBD1. The germline V gene encodes CDR1 SGHAT and CDR2 FQNNGV. V gave up 1 base and J gave up 3 bases; unmatched junction bases: 2. The CDR3 extends over 14 amino acids. The CDR3 bases are TGTGCCAGCAGCTTAGGAGGGACAGACTATGGCTACACCTTC. Protein: CASSLGGTDYGYTF. The full variable domain, rest sourced from reference TRBV11-2 and TRBJ1-2, is EAGVAQSPRYKIIEKRQSVAFWCNPISGHATLYWYQQILGQGPKLLIQFQNNGVVDDSQLPKDRFSAERLKGVDSTLKIQPAKLEDSAVYLCASSLGGTDYGYTFGSGTRLTVV.

This clonotype was observed at least ten times. The chain recombines TRBV7-8 with TRBJ2-2, with TRBD1 identical over 8 bases. Trimming removed 5 bases from V and 6 bases from J; junction bases left unmatched: 11. Germline assignment: CDR1 SGHVS and CDR2 FQNEAQ. This CDR3 spans 16 amino acids. CDR3 loop: CASSPRTGRPPGELFF. In DNA form, the CDR3 reads TGTGCCAGCAGCCCCCGGACAGGGCGGCCCCCCGGGGAGCTGTTTTTT.

About this clonotype: Being one base from a much bigger clone, this may be a read error. This chain uses TRBV7-2 with TRBJ2-7; D is perhaps TRBD1 (5 bases). The CDR3 covers 14 residues. From germline, CDR1 is SGHTA and CDR2 FQGNSA. Trimming shortened V by 5 bases and J by 4 bases, and 15 bases separated the two germline ends. CDR3: CASSPGHRDYEQYF. DNA for the CDR3: TGTGCCAGCAGCCCCGGACACCGAGATTACGAGCAGTACTTC.

The table lists this clonotype with many counts. This chain links TRBV7-2 with TRBJ1-6, with D unresolved. Trimming took 7 bases from V and 13 from J, leaving 23 bases between them. Per the germline V gene, CDR1 is SGHTA and CDR2 is FQGNSA. This CDR3 comprises 15 residues. The CDR3 loop is CASKSGGQVQSPLHF. The CDR3 coding sequence is TGTGCCAGCAAGTCGGGTGGGCAGGTACAGTCGCCCCTCCACTTT.

The chain has TRBV4-3 and TRBJ1-3; D is unclear. Trimming took off 0 bases at V and 0 bases at J, with 9 bases between the two ends. Germline loops: CDR1 LGHNA, CDR2 YSLEER. This CDR3 comprises 16 residues. CDR3 sequence: CASSQDAGGSGNTIYF. The CDR3 bases are TGCGCCAGCAGCCAAGATGCGGGCGGCTCTGGAAACACCATATATTTT.

At least ten counts were recorded for this clonotype. V is TRBV7-2 and J is TRBJ1-5, with unresolved D. V was pared by 1 base and J by 2 bases, with 9 bases between. Germline CDR1 reads SGHTA; CDR2 reads FQGNSA. This CDR3 contains 15 residues. The CDR3 DNA is TGTGCCAGCAGCTTAGTTCCCGGGGGCAATCAGCCCCAGCATTTT. This codes for CASSLVPGGNQPQHF.

This clonotype was found a few times. V and J are TRBV19 and TRBJ1-5, with D perhaps matching TRBD1 (5 bases). CDR3 length: 16 amino acids. Germline V CDR1 and CDR2: LNHDA, SQIVND (reference sequence). The V end lost 5 bases, the J end lost 1 base, and 15 bases lay between the germline ends. CDR3: CASSARWGKSNQPQHF. The CDR3 nucleotides read TGTGCCAGTAGTGCAAGGTGGGGGAAGAGCAATCAGCCCCAGCATTTT.

Turning to this clonotype: The CDR3 end shows no conserved phenylalanine or tryptophan, and so a read error is likely. The CDR3: CASSVEGGSGELFL. The CDR3 coding sequence is TGTGCCAGCAGCGTAGAAGGGGGCTCCGGGGAGCTGTTTCTT. This sequence joins TRBV9 and TRBJ2-2; 7 bases fit TRBD1. After removal of 0 bases from V and 6 bases from J, the junction contained 2 bases not matched to a gene. The CDR3 sequence is 14 residues long. CDR1 is SGDLS, CDR2 YYNGEE, per germline.

This clonotype was counted many times. The chain uses TRBV10-3 and TRBJ2-5; D is unresolved. The CDR3 is 13 amino acids. Trimming removed 1 base from V and 3 bases from J, with 6 bases in between. The germline V gene has CDR1 ENHRY and CDR2 SYGVKD. The CDR3 sequence is CAISELNEETQYF. CDR3 coding DNA: TGTGCCATCAGTGAGTTAAATGAAGAGACCCAGTACTTC.

This clonotype was found once. The junction shows a germline mismatch at one end, possibly a read error. The J gene is TRBJ2-5, the V gene TRBV5-6, with a possible D match to TRBD2 (5 bases). The CDR3 consists of 14 residues. Germline V lookup: CDR1 SGHDT, CDR2 YYEEEE. The CDR3 here is CASSFSGVGETKYF. Here the CDR3 DNA reads TGTGCCAGCAGCTTTTCCGGGGTAGGAGAGACCAAGTACTTC.

The chain is built from TRBV25-1 and TRBJ1-2, with a weak D call TRBD1 (6 bases). Germline values: CDR1 MGHDK, CDR2 SYGVNS. Trimming shortened V by 1 base and J by 6 bases, and 12 bases separated the two germline ends. The CDR3 is made up of 14 amino acids. The CDR3 spells CASSESGARDGYTF. The CDR3 region has the DNA TGTGCCAGCAGTGAATCAGGGGCCCGGGATGGCTACACCTTC.

This chain links TRBV20-1 with TRBJ2-2; 11 positions match TRBD1. Trimming cost V 4 bases and J 7 bases; bases outside gene matches: 8. This CDR3 has 15 amino acids. The germline gives CDR1 DFQATT, CDR2 SNEGSKA (reference sequence). CDR3 sequence: CSATEGQGEVGELFF. CDR3 DNA: TGCAGTGCTACCGAGGGACAGGGGGAGGTCGGGGAGCTGTTTTTT.

This clonotype was picked up a small number of times. The V call is TRBV29-1, the J call TRBJ2-7; 7 nucleotides agree with TRBD1. The CDR3 spans 12 residues. The ends lost 8 bases at V and 2 bases at J; junction bases unmatched: 6. Germline V lookup: CDR1 SQVTM, CDR2 ANQGSEA. The CDR3 loop reads CSFRGQTYEQYF. The CDR3 DNA sequence: TGCAGCTTTAGGGGACAGACCTACGAGCAGTACTTC.

This clonotype was seen ten or more times. V and J are TRBV7-2 and TRBJ1-2; D not resolved. CDR3 size: 14 residues. V dropped 0 bases and J dropped 0 bases, with 5 bases sitting between them. CDR1 SGHTA and CDR2 FQGNSA come from the germline V gene. The DNA for the CDR3 is TGTGCCAGCAGCTTAGCCCAGGCTAACTATGGCTACACCTTC. This translates into CASSLAQANYGYTF.

This clonotype was recorded at least ten times. The V and J genes are TRBV28 and TRBJ1-2; D unresolved. V lost 5 bases and J 1 base, leaving 23 bases between the germline ends. The CDR3 is 18 residues long. Germline lookup yields CDR1 MDHEN and CDR2 SYDVKM. The CDR3 spells CASSTTKAEKTRNYGYTF. Here the CDR3 DNA reads TGTGCCAGCAGTACCACCAAGGCCGAAAAAACCCGTAACTATGGCTACACCTTC.

This chain uses TRBV29-1 with TRBJ2-6; possible D gene TRBD2, 6 bases. V lost 0 bases to trimming and J lost 1 base, with 7 bases between them. Germline V gives CDR1 SQVTM, CDR2 ANQGSEA. This CDR3 region has 15 residues. CDR3 loop: CSVEERGSGANVLTF. CDR3 bases: TGCAGCGTTGAAGAACGGGGGTCTGGGGCCAACGTCCTGACTTTC.

The rearrangement uses TRBV7-8 and TRBJ2-7; 8 bases agree with TRBD2. With 5 bases clipped from V and 1 base from J, the junction kept 4 bases outside the gene matches. From germline, CDR1 is SGHVS and CDR2 FQNEAQ. The CDR3 has 14 amino acids. The CDR3 DNA reads as TGTGCCAGCAGCCTAAGCGGGAGATCCTACGAGCAGTACTTC. Its protein is CASSLSGRSYEQYF.

In this sample, this clonotype turned up a few times. The chain is built from TRBV4-1 and TRBJ2-2, with 11 bases aligning to TRBD1. Germline V gene lookup returns CDR1 MGHRA and CDR2 YSYEKL. With 1 base clipped from V and 6 bases from J, the junction kept 1 base outside the gene matches. CDR3 length: 15 residues. The CDR3: CASSQGTGGPGELFF. In DNA form, the CDR3 reads TGCGCCAGCAGCCAAGGGACAGGGGGCCCCGGGGAGCTGTTTTTT.

The gene calls are TRBV10-3 and TRBJ2-7, with 10 nucleotides matching TRBD1. Germline V gene data show CDR1 as ENHRY and CDR2 as SYGVKD. Trimming took 6 bases from V and 5 from J; bases not matched to a gene: 4. The CDR3 loop spans 13 amino acids. In DNA, the CDR3 is TGTGCCATCAGAACCGGGACAGGGGACGAGCAGTACTTC. It translates to CAIRTGTGDEQYF.

The chain combines TRBV30 with TRBJ1-2; D perhaps matches TRBD1 (6 bases). V was cut by 5 bases and J by 2 bases, with 12 bases left in between. The CDR3 length is 13 residues. CDR1 is GTSNPN and CDR2 is SVGIG in the germline V gene (reference sequence). In DNA form, the CDR3 reads TGTGCCTGGTCCCGGACAGCAAACTATGGCTACACCTTC. Protein product: CAWSRTANYGYTF.

The chain combines TRBV6-1 with TRBJ2-7, with TRBD2 as a possible D gene (6 bases). The germline gives CDR1 MNHNS, CDR2 SASEGT. The CDR3 contains 11 residues. V was trimmed by 7 bases and J by 4 bases, leaving 8 bases between them. The CDR3 here is CASTGTYEQYF. CDR3 nucleotide sequence: TGTGCCAGCACCGGGACTTACGAGCAGTACTTC.

This chain links TRBV24-1 with TRBJ2-5; no firm D call. V lost 4 bases and J 7 bases, leaving 9 bases between the germline ends. CDR1 is KGHDR and CDR2 is SFDVKD in the germline V gene. The CDR3 covers 12 residues. The CDR3 coding sequence is TGTGCCACCAGTGACCCGGACGGGACCCAGTACTTC. Its protein product is CATSDPDGTQYF.

The rearrangement links TRBV6-6 to TRBJ1-6, with 10 nucleotides matching TRBD1. J lost 10 bases, V lost 0 bases, and 6 bases had no gene match. Germline CDR1 reads MNHNY; CDR2 reads SVGAGI (reference sequence). The CDR3 runs to 16 residues. The CDR3 protein is CASSYSGTGEGSPLHF. As DNA, the CDR3 is TGTGCCAGCAGTTACTCGGGGACAGGGGAGGGATCACCCCTCCACTTT.

The rearrangement links TRBV20-1 to TRBJ2-1; D uncertain. The CDR3 covers 16 residues. V shed 0 bases and J shed 4 bases, with 16 bases lying between them. The germline V gene has CDR1 DFQATT and CDR2 SNEGSKA (reference sequence). The DNA for the CDR3 is TGCAGTGCTAGAGACACTTACGGGCCAACTTACAATGAGCAGTTCTTC. Residues: CSARDTYGPTYNEQFF.

This clonotype occurred once. This chain joins TRBV6-6 and TRBJ2-3, with D perhaps TRBD2 (6 bases). CDR1 is MNHNY and CDR2 is SVGAGI in the germline V gene (reference sequence). V was cut by 5 bases and J by 3 bases, with 18 bases left in between. The CDR3 loop spans 16 amino acids. This chain's CDR3 is CASSIQSGVETDTQYF. CDR3 nucleotides: TGTGCCAGCAGTATTCAGTCGGGGGTCGAAACAGATACGCAGTATTTT.

This clonotype has just a few counts. The rearrangement uses TRBV27 and TRBJ2-1; 10 positions agree with TRBD2. Germline V gene data show CDR1 as MNHEY and CDR2 as SMNVEV (reference sequence). CDR3 size: 15 residues. Losses at the gene ends were 3 bases for V and 7 bases for J; bases not matched to a gene: 6. The CDR3 here is CASSFSRTSGNEQFF. DNA for the CDR3: TGTGCCAGCAGTTTTTCTAGGACTAGCGGAAATGAGCAGTTCTTC.